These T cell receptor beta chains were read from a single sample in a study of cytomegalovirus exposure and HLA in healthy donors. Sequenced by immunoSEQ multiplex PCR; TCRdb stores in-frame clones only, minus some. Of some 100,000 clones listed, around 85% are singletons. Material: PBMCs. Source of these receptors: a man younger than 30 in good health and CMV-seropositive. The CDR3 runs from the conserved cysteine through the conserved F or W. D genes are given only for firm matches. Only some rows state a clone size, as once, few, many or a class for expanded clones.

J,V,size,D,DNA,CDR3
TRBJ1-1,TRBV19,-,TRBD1,TGTGCCAGTAACCAGGGGGCATTTGATGAAGCTTTCTTT,CASNQGAFDEAFF
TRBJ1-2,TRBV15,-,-,TGTGCCACCAGCCGGGGGGTGATAGACCGACGCAACTATGGCTACACCTTC,CATSRGVIDRRNYGYTF
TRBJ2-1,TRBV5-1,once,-,TGCGCCAGCAGCGAGGACAGTAGCTCCTACAATGAGCAGTTCTTC,CASSEDSSSYNEQFF
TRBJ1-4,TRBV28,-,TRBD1,TGTGCCAGCAGACAACGACAGGGATATAATGAAAAACTGTTTTTT,CASRQRQGYNEKLFF
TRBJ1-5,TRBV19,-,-,TGTGCCAGTAGTATAAGGGGCGCTCAGCCCCAGCATTTT,CASSIRGAQPQHF
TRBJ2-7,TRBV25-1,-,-,TGTGCCAGCAGTGAAGCCCGCAACAGGCCGTACGAGCAGTACTTC,CASSEARNRPYEQYF
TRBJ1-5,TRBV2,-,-,TGTGCCAGCAGTGAGAGGAACGAGGGTCAGCCCCAGCATTTT,CASSERNEGQPQHF
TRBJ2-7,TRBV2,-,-,TGTGCCAGCAATGAACGAAGGGGCGCGTACGAGCAGTACTTC,CASNERRGAYEQYF
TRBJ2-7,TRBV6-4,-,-,TGTGCCAGCACCCCTCACCGACATACCTACGAGCAGTACTTC,CASTPHRHTYEQYF
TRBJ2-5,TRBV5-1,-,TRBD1,TGCGCCAGCAGCCTCCCGGGACAGGAAGAGACCCAGTACTTC,CASSLPGQEETQYF
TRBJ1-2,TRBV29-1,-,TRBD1,TGCAGCGTCCGAATACAGGGGGGCTATGGCTACACCTTC,CSVRIQGGYGYTF
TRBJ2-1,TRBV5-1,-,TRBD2,TGCGCCAGCAGCTACCTGACTAGCGGGGGGTTCAGCTCCTACAATGAGCAGTTCTTC,CASSYLTSGGFSSYNEQFF
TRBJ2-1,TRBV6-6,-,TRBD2,TGTGCCAGCGTCACTGGCGGGGGATACAATGAGCAGTTCTTC,CASVTGGGYNEQFF
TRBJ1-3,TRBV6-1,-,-,TGTGCCAGCAGTGAATTGCGGGCCGTCTCTGGAAACACCATATATTTT,CASSELRAVSGNTIYF
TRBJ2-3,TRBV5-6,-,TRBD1,TGTGCCAGCAGCCGAAGGAGGACAGGGGAAAAAGATACGCAGTATTTT,CASSRRRTGEKDTQYF
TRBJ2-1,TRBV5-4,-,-,TGTGCCAGCGGTCAGATGGCTACAGACAATGAGCAGTTCTTC,CASGQMATDNEQFF
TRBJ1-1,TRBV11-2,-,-,TGTGCCAGCAGCTTAGATCTGGTGGGGGGGAACACTGAAGCTTTCTTT,CASSLDLVGGNTEAFF
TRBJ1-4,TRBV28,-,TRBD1,TGTGCCAGCAGGATGACAGGGGGAAATGAAAAACTGTTTTTT,CASRMTGGNEKLFF
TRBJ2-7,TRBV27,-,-,TGTGCCAGCAGTAATAAAGACAGGATGCAGTACTTC,CASSNKDRMQYF